Presented here are 8 T cell receptor beta chains from one specimen sequenced in a study of cytomegalovirus exposure and HLA in healthy donors. The PCR contained 60 Vbeta and 13 Jbeta primers. The repertoire was sequenced with immunoSEQ multiplex PCR; TCRdb's copy has only in-frame clones and lacks some. The sample contains 100,000 or so clones, around 74% of which appear only once. Material: PBMCs. These receptors were collected from a male donor in good health and CMV-seropositive.

The sample holds a few counts of this clone. DNA for the CDR3: TGCAGCGTGGAGACAGGGGGAGGCTACACCTTC. Its translation is CSVETGGGYTF. This chain uses TRBV29-1 with TRBJ1-2; TRBD1 aligns across 9 bases. This CDR3 has 11 residues. Per the germline V gene, CDR1 is SQVTM and CDR2 is ANQGSEA. V shed 6 bases, J shed 8 bases, and the junction held 4 bases outside the gene matches. The whole variable domain, remainder taken from reference TRBV29-1 and TRBJ1-2, is SAVISQKPSRDICQRGTSLTIQCQVDSQVTMMFWYRQQPGQSLTLIATANQGSEATYESGFVIDKFPISRPNLTFSTLTVSNMSPEDSSIYLCSVETGGGYTFGSGTRLTVV.

The chain employs TRBV6-4 and TRBJ2-6; TRBD2 is a possible D gene (5 bases). The CDR3 covers 17 residues. Between the trimmed V and J ends, which lost 5 bases and 4 bases, there was a span of 18 bases. Germline V CDR1 and CDR2: MRHNA, SNTAGT. This CDR3 is CASSPFRVPGGANVLTF. CDR3 nucleotide sequence: TGTGCCAGCAGTCCCTTCCGGGTCCCGGGGGGGGCCAACGTCCTGACTTTC.

This clone has only a few counts. J is TRBJ1-3 and V is TRBV6-6; 7 bases fit TRBD1. The J segment lost 4 bases and the V segment lost 5 bases, leaving 11 bases of the junction unmatched. This CDR3 has 16 amino acids. Germline CDR1 MNHNY, CDR2 SVGAGI (reference sequence). The CDR3 is CASSLVPTGIGNTIYF. CDR3 nucleotides: TGTGCCAGCAGTCTGGTCCCGACAGGGATCGGAAACACCATATATTTT.

The rearrangement joins TRBV21-1 to TRBJ1-2. TRBV21-1 is described as a pseudogene. The CDR3 loop spans 13 amino acids. CDR3 region: CASSKGDSYGYTF. The CDR3 bases are TGTGCCAGCAGCAAAGGGGACTCTTATGGCTACACCTTC.

The chain carries TRBV6-5 and TRBJ2-5, with TRBD2 matching 7 bases. Gene TRBJ2-7 matches the end of the DNA better, so the J call may be wrong. CDR3 length: 13 amino acids. The germline V gene encodes CDR1 MNHEY and CDR2 SVGAGI. CDR3: CAVGGTISYEQYF. The CDR3 coding sequence is TGTGCAGTGGGGGGGACCATCTCCTACGAGCAGTACTTC.

This clone was seen a handful of times. V usage is TRBV5-1 and J usage is TRBJ2-6; TRBD1 is a possible D gene (6 bases). The length of the CDR3 is 15 residues. Germline values: CDR1 SGHRS, CDR2 YFSETQ. V was cut by 3 bases and J by 2 bases, with 9 bases left in between. Here the CDR3 reads CASSYRTAGANVLTF. The CDR3 DNA reads TGCGCCAGCAGCTACCGGACAGCTGGGGCCAACGTCCTGACTTTC.

This clone was seen only a few times. The V and J genes are TRBV10-3 and TRBJ1-1; the D gene is possibly TRBD1 (5 bases). The CDR3 runs 13 residues. Germline V gene sequence: CDR1 ENHRY, CDR2 SYGVKD. V was clipped by 4 bases and J by 2 bases, with 8 bases between them. The DNA of the CDR3 is TGTGCCATCAGTGGACAGTTAAACACTGAAGCTTTCTTT. It codes for CAISGQLNTEAFF.

The V gene is TRBV29-1, the J gene TRBJ1-2; the match to TRBD1 covers 8 bases. Germline loops: CDR1 SQVTM, CDR2 ANQGSEA. This CDR3 has 11 amino acids. Trimming removed 6 bases from V and 8 bases from J; junction bases left unmatched: 5. CDR3: CSVGQGWGYTF. As DNA, the CDR3 is TGCAGCGTCGGACAGGGCTGGGGCTACACCTTC.